The TCR beta chain under discussion was sequenced for a study of cytomegalovirus exposure and HLA in healthy donors. The PCR contained 60 Vbeta and 13 Jbeta primers. Method: immunoSEQ multiplex PCR; TCRdb's copy keeps in-frame clones and lacks some. The data show 180,000 or so clones, over 80% seen once. V was cut by 5 bases and J by 3 bases, with 19 bases left in between. The CDR3 is made up of 16 amino acids. Per the germline V gene, CDR1 is MDHEN and CDR2 is SYDVKM. This sequence joins TRBV28 and TRBJ1-1; weak D call: TRBD1 (6 bases). The sequence was obtained from a man in his forties or fifties in good health and CMV-seronegative. The sample taken for sequencing was PBMCs. The CDR3 DNA follows: TGTGCCAGCAGTCCCCCCCCCGGGACATGGGACACTGAAGCTTTCTTT. Amino acids: CASSPPPGTWDTEAFF. Together with reference TRBV28 and TRBJ1-1, the CDR3 gives the full variable domain: DVKVTQSSRYLVKRTGEKVFLECVQDMDHENMFWYRQDPGLGLRLIYFSYDVKMKEKGDIPEGYSVSREKKERFSLILESASTNQTSMYLCASSPPPGTWDTEAFFGQGTRLTVV.